This entry features one TCR beta chain sequence. The antigen remains undetermined. These data belong to a study of graft-versus-host responses after intestinal transplantation. About the research overall: In this cohort, recipients had multivisceral, liver-intestinal, or isolated intestinal transplants. After anti-thymocyte globulin induction, recipients took tacrolimus and steroids for 2 to 3 years.

The CDR3 is 15 amino acids. After removal of 3 bases from V and 7 bases from J, the junction contained 8 bases not matched to a gene. Germline V gene lookup returns CDR1 LGHNA and CDR2 YNFKEQ. TCRdb's table, derived via immunoSEQ multiplex PCR, lists solely in-frame clones and lacks some. The sample lists about 10,000 clones; over 90% were seen once. General study findings and limits: Recipient marrow showed GvH clones, some seen first in ileum or blood.

Sequencing used PBMCs, obtained approximately 40 days after intestinal transplantation. This sequence joins TRBV4-2 and TRBJ1-4; 7 bases line up with TRBD1. The origin of this receptor is a human patient who received an intestinal transplant, so some T cells may come from the graft donor. CDR3 sequence: CASSHVTRDSEKLFF. The CDR3 nucleotides are TGTGCCAGCAGCCACGTTACCCGGGACAGTGAAAAACTGTTTTTT.